The table lists the clone carrying this T cell receptor beta chain with a few counts. The PCR used 60 Vbeta and 13 Jbeta primers. TCRdb keeps only in-frame clones here, not all; method: immunoSEQ multiplex PCR. The sample holds roughly 140,000 clones, 75% to 85% seen once. CDR1 MNHNS and CDR2 SASEGT come from the germline V gene. Deletions cut 4 bases from V and 1 base from J, with 7 bases between. The CDR3 sequence is 14 residues long. The sample originates from a study of cytomegalovirus exposure and HLA in healthy donors. The V call is TRBV6-1, the J call TRBJ1-4; TRBD1 is a possible D gene (6 bases). The clonotype originates from a human donor in good health. Sequencing input: PBMCs. Here the CDR3 DNA reads TGTGCCAGCAGTGGGGGACAAACTAATGAAAAACTGTTTTTT. Translation: CASSGGQTNEKLFF.